The present T cell receptor beta chain was sequenced within a study of tumor-infiltrating lymphocytes in primary liver carcinoma. Co-extracted RNA and DNA came from around 18-30 mg of unsorted bulk tissue. This clonotype was seen at least ten times. A primer in the constant region served to generate TCR beta cDNA from approximately 450 ng of total RNA. Generation of the TCR beta libraries relied on three nested multiplex PCR rounds using slightly modified ARM-PCR. TRBV1-TRBV30 forward primers paired with a C-beta reverse primer drove the first two PCR rounds, about 11 cycles each. TCRdb re-analysed the multiplex PCR reads in MiXCR, keeping a single row per CDR3 protein. The sample includes 100,000 to 150,000 distinct CDR3 sequences, around 64% of them seen just once. CDR3 length equals 10 residues. The V and J ends lost 7 bases and 1 base respectively, with 4 bases between them. Looked up from germline, CDR1 is SQVTM and CDR2 is ANQGSEA.

Input material: liver tumor tissue from sampling region 3. Regarding subset: tumor region T3, left-lateral pole. The chain joins TRBV29-1 to TRBJ1-1; D uncertain. This TCR came from an older woman with primary liver carcinoma and hepatitis B virus infection. This chain's CDR3 is CSAQNTEAFF. The CDR3 bases are TGCAGCGCTCAGAACACTGAAGCTTTCTTT. The full variable domain, with the rest looked up from reference TRBV29-1 and TRBJ1-1, is SAVISQKPSRDICQRGTSLTIQCQVDSQVTMMFWYRQQPGQSLTLIATANQGSEATYESGFVIDKFPISRPNLTFSTLTVSNMSPEDSSIYLCSAQNTEAFFGQGTRLTVV.